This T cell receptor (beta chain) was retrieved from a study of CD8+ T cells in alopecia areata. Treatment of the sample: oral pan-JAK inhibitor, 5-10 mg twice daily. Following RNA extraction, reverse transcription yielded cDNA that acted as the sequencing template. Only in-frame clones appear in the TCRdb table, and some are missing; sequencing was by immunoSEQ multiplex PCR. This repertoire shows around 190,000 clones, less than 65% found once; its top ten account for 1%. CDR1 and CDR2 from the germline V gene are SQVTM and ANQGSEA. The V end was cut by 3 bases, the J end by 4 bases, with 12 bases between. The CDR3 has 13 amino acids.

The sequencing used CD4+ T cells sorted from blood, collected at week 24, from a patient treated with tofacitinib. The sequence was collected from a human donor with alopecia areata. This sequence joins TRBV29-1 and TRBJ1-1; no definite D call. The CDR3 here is CSVDALLRTEAFF. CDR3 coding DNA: TGCAGCGTTGACGCACTTTTACGCACTGAAGCTTTCTTT.